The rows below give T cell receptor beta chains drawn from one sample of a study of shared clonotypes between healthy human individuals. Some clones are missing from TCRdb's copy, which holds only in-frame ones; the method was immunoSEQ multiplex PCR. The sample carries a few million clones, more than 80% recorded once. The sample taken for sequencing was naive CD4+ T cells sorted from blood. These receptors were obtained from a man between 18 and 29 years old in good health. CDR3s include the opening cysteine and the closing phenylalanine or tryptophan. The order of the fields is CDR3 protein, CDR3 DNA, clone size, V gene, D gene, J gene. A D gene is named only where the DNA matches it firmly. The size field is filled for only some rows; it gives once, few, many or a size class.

CDR3: CASSPRVADYGYTF
DNA: TGCGCCAGCAGCCCCCGGGTAGCGGACTATGGCTACACCTTC
size: NA
V: TRBV4-1
D: NA
J: TRBJ1-2

CDR3: CASSLGATGASPLHF
DNA: TGCGCCAGCAGCTTGGGCGCGACAGGGGCTTCACCCCTCCACTTT
size: NA
V: TRBV5-1
D: TRBD1
J: TRBJ1-6

CDR3: CASSVISGANVLTF
DNA: TGTGCCAGCAGCGTAATCTCTGGGGCCAACGTCCTGACTTTC
size: once
V: TRBV9
D: NA
J: TRBJ2-6

CDR3: CASSHSVRYRGTGELFF
DNA: TGCGCCAGCAGCCACAGCGTACGGTACCGGGGCACCGGGGAGCTGTTTTTT
size: NA
V: TRBV4-3
D: NA
J: TRBJ2-2

CDR3: CASSLGTGPPLHF
DNA: TGTGCCAGCAGCTTAGGGACAGGCCCACCCCTCCACTTT
size: NA
V: TRBV11-2
D: TRBD1
J: TRBJ1-6

CDR3: CASSPSGGYEQYF
DNA: TGTGCCAGCTCACCTTCAGGGGGCTACGAGCAGTACTTC
size: NA
V: TRBV18
D: TRBD1
J: TRBJ2-7

CDR3: CASSLQVNYGYTF
DNA: TGTGCCAGCAGCCTACAAGTTAACTATGGCTACACCTTC
size: NA
V: TRBV14
D: NA
J: TRBJ1-2

CDR3: CAIDQPQHF
DNA: TGCGCCATAGATCAGCCCCAGCATTTT
size: once
V: TRBV5-1
D: NA
J: TRBJ1-5

CDR3: CASSLESGSNQPQHF
DNA: TGTGCCAGCAGTTTGGAGTCGGGGAGCAATCAGCCCCAGCATTTT
size: NA
V: TRBV28
D: NA
J: TRBJ1-5

CDR3: CACQSSYEQYF
DNA: TGTGCCTGCCAGAGCTCCTACGAGCAGTACTTC
size: once
V: TRBV6-5
D: NA
J: TRBJ2-7

CDR3: CASSGGLAGERYEQYF
DNA: TGTGCCAGCAGTGGGGGACTAGCGGGAGAACGGTACGAGCAGTACTTC
size: NA
V: TRBV25-1
D: TRBD2
J: TRBJ2-7

CDR3: CASSGNRYFVANEQFF
DNA: TGTGCCAGCAGCGGCAATCGCTATTTCGTGGCTAATGAGCAGTTCTTC
size: NA
V: TRBV11-2
D: NA
J: TRBJ2-1

CDR3: CASSYDREVQPQHF
DNA: TGTGCCAGCAGTTACGACAGGGAGGTCCAGCCCCAGCATTTT
size: few
V: TRBV6-5
D: TRBD1
J: TRBJ1-5

CDR3: CASSQAPQETQYF
DNA: TGCGCCAGCAGCCAGGCACCGCAAGAGACCCAGTACTTC
size: once
V: TRBV4-1
D: NA
J: TRBJ2-5

CDR3: CASRSPTRDMEAFF
DNA: TGTGCCAGCAGGAGTCCCACGCGGGACATGGAAGCTTTCTTT
size: NA
V: TRBV28
D: NA
J: TRBJ1-1

CDR3: CASSPRGDSGANVLTF
DNA: TGTGCCAGCTCACCCCGGGGAGATTCTGGGGCCAACGTCCTGACTTTC
size: NA
V: TRBV18
D: NA
J: TRBJ2-6

CDR3: CASSWDGSYEQYF
DNA: TGCGCCAGCAGCTGGGACGGCTCCTACGAGCAGTACTTC
size: NA
V: TRBV5-1
D: NA
J: TRBJ2-7

CDR3: CASSTGLAVHSVETQYF
DNA: TGCGCCAGCAGCACGGGACTAGCGGTCCATAGTGTGGAGACCCAGTACTTC
size: NA
V: TRBV5-1
D: TRBD2
J: TRBJ2-5

CDR3: CASSLEGFPYEQYF
DNA: TGTGCCAGCAGCTTAGAGGGATTTCCCTACGAGCAGTACTTC
size: NA
V: TRBV7-2
D: NA
J: TRBJ2-7

CDR3: CASSLGDRDNSPLHF
DNA: TGTGCCAGCAGCTTAGGGGACCGAGATAATTCACCCCTCCACTTT
size: NA
V: TRBV11-1
D: NA
J: TRBJ1-6

CDR3: CASNLGTYTTDTQYF
DNA: TGTGCCAGCAATCTCGGGACATATACAACAGATACGCAGTATTTT
size: NA
V: TRBV6-1
D: NA
J: TRBJ2-3

CDR3: CASSYSDLGLYGYTF
DNA: TGTGCCAGCAGTTACTCCGATCTGGGGCTATACGGCTACACCTTC
size: NA
V: TRBV6-5
D: NA
J: TRBJ1-2

CDR3: CASAPRLFTGKFTGELFF
DNA: TGTGCCAGTGCCCCCCGATTGTTTACAGGGAAATTCACCGGGGAGCTGTTTTTT
size: NA
V: TRBV2
D: NA
J: TRBJ2-2

CDR3: CATPDEQFF
DNA: TGTGCCACCCCCGATGAGCAGTTCTTC
size: NA
V: TRBV7-9
D: NA
J: TRBJ2-1

CDR3: CASSRTGISNQPQHF
DNA: TGTGCCAGCAGCAGGACAGGGATTAGCAATCAGCCCCAGCATTTT
size: few
V: TRBV27
D: TRBD1
J: TRBJ1-5

CDR3: CAIRGTSGADNEQFF
DNA: TGTGCCATCAGGGGGACTAGCGGGGCCGACAATGAGCAGTTCTTC
size: NA
V: TRBV10-3
D: TRBD2
J: TRBJ2-1

CDR3: CASSNREANSPLHF
DNA: TGTGCCAGCAGTAACAGGGAAGCGAATTCACCCCTCCACTTT
size: few
V: TRBV14
D: NA
J: TRBJ1-6

CDR3: CASSLGVQGSGQETQYF
DNA: TGTGCCAGCAGCTTAGGAGTACAGGGGAGCGGCCAAGAGACCCAGTACTTC
size: NA
V: TRBV7-2
D: TRBD1
J: TRBJ2-5

CDR3: CASSLLSQGIDYGYTF
DNA: TGTGCCAGCAGCTTACTATCCCAGGGGATCGACTATGGCTACACCTTC
size: NA
V: TRBV7-2
D: NA
J: TRBJ1-2

CDR3: CASSFAGNGSPLHF
DNA: TGTGCCAGCAGCTTTGCAGGGAACGGATCACCCCTCCACTTT
size: NA
V: TRBV7-2
D: NA
J: TRBJ1-6

CDR3: CASSEGTGTYNSPLHF
DNA: TGTGCCAGCAGTGAGGGGACAGGGACGTATAATTCACCCCTCCACTTT
size: NA
V: TRBV6-1
D: TRBD1
J: TRBJ1-6

CDR3: CASSVQGSSYNEQFF
DNA: TGTGCCAGCAGTGTACAGGGGAGCTCCTACAATGAGCAGTTCTTC
size: NA
V: TRBV2
D: TRBD1
J: TRBJ2-1

CDR3: CASSLGQGTNYGYTF
DNA: TGTGCCAGCAGTCTAGGACAGGGAACTAACTATGGCTACACCTTC
size: NA
V: TRBV27
D: TRBD1
J: TRBJ1-2

CDR3: CASSEDRSQPQHF
DNA: TGTGCCAGCAGTGAAGACAGGTCGCAGCCCCAGCATTTT
size: NA
V: TRBV6-1
D: NA
J: TRBJ1-5

CDR3: CAWSSPGTGGYEQYF
DNA: TGTGCCTGGAGTTCCCCCGGGACAGGGGGCTACGAGCAGTACTTC
size: NA
V: TRBV30
D: TRBD1
J: TRBJ2-7

CDR3: CASRLGRVSTGELFF
DNA: TGCGCCAGCAGACTGGGGCGGGTATCAACCGGGGAGCTGTTTTTT
size: NA
V: TRBV4-1
D: NA
J: TRBJ2-2

CDR3: CASSLERGGNYGYTF
DNA: TGTGCCAGCAGCTTAGAGAGGGGCGGGAACTATGGCTACACCTTC
size: NA
V: TRBV11-2
D: NA
J: TRBJ1-2

CDR3: CAISEAGGGNQPQHF
DNA: TGTGCCATCAGTGAAGCGGGAGGGGGAAATCAGCCCCAGCATTTT
size: NA
V: TRBV10-3
D: NA
J: TRBJ1-5

CDR3: CASSQKTVSYEQYF
DNA: TGTGCCAGCAGTCAAAAAACTGTATCCTACGAGCAGTACTTC
size: once
V: TRBV6-5
D: NA
J: TRBJ2-7

CDR3: CASSQGQGAGDTQYF
DNA: TGCGCCAGCAGCCAGGGACAGGGGGCTGGAGATACGCAGTATTTT
size: NA
V: TRBV5-1
D: TRBD1
J: TRBJ2-3

CDR3: CAWRLAGAGEQFF
DNA: TGTGCCTGGAGGTTAGCGGGAGCAGGGGAGCAGTTCTTC
size: NA
V: TRBV30
D: TRBD2
J: TRBJ2-1

CDR3: CASAPSLAGAYEQFF
DNA: TGTGCCAGCGCACCGTCCCTAGCGGGAGCCTATGAGCAGTTCTTC
size: NA
V: TRBV18
D: TRBD2
J: TRBJ2-1

CDR3: CASSLGGGTGQFF
DNA: TGTGCCAGCAGCTTAGGAGGTGGGACAGGGCAGTTCTTC
size: NA
V: TRBV7-2
D: TRBD1
J: TRBJ2-1

CDR3: CATSREQSRGYTF
DNA: TGTGCCACCAGCAGAGAGCAGTCGAGGGGCTACACCTTC
size: once
V: TRBV15
D: NA
J: TRBJ1-2

CDR3: CAADEAGRSPLHF
DNA: TGTGCCGCCGATGAGGCCGGCCGATCACCCCTCCACTTT
size: few
V: TRBV28
D: NA
J: TRBJ1-6

CDR3: CASSSLAEEKLFF
DNA: TGTGCCAGCAGCTCGCTAGCGGAGGAAAAACTGTTTTTT
size: NA
V: TRBV11-1
D: NA
J: TRBJ1-4

CDR3: CAWSVRWTGVTSGANVLTF
DNA: TGTGCCTGGAGTGTACGCTGGACAGGGGTAACCTCTGGGGCCAACGTCCTGACTTTC
size: NA
V: TRBV30
D: TRBD1
J: TRBJ2-6

CDR3: CASSRSGYTEAFF
DNA: TGTGCCAGCAGTCGATCGGGGTACACTGAAGCTTTCTTT
size: NA
V: TRBV6-5
D: NA
J: TRBJ1-1

CDR3: CASSLVWTGGNEQFF
DNA: TGTGCCAGCAGTTTGGTTTGGACAGGGGGCAATGAGCAGTTCTTC
size: NA
V: TRBV27
D: TRBD1
J: TRBJ2-1

CDR3: CASSSTGGSGYGYTF
DNA: TGTGCCAGCAGTTCAACAGGGGGCTCTGGCTATGGCTACACCTTC
size: NA
V: TRBV27
D: TRBD1
J: TRBJ1-2

CDR3: CASSPLGRTSETQYF
DNA: TGCGCCAGCAGCCCCCTTGGCAGGACTTCGGAGACCCAGTACTTC
size: NA
V: TRBV5-1
D: NA
J: TRBJ2-5

CDR3: CASSYSPQAPYEQYF
DNA: TGTGCCAGCAGTTATAGCCCACAGGCGCCCTACGAGCAGTACTTC
size: NA
V: TRBV6-6
D: NA
J: TRBJ2-7

CDR3: CASRGAGGTEAFF
DNA: TGTGCCAGCCGAGGGGCGGGGGGCACTGAAGCTTTCTTT
size: NA
V: TRBV7-2
D: NA
J: TRBJ1-1